A selection of T cell receptor beta chains follows, all from one sample in a study of molecular identifiers for immune sequencing clone quantification. TCRdb re-derived calls from the PCR reads in MiXCR, one entry per CDR3 protein. This table has some 680,000 distinct CDR3 sequences, around 25% appearing once. The specimen was naive CD8+ T cells from blood, with Jurkat cell RNA spiked in. These receptors came from a human donor in good health. Some libraries in this study had Jurkat cell RNA spiked in. The CDR3 runs from the conserved cysteine through the conserved F or W. A D gene is named only where the DNA matches it firmly. The size entry is marked missing in some rows and otherwise reads once, few, many or a size class.

j_gene: TRBJ2-7
d_gene: TRBD2
v_gene: TRBV2
abundance: few
CDR3aa: CASSEIGTSGPGEQYF
CDR3nt: TGTGCCAGCAGTGAAATTGGGACTAGCGGACCCGGGGAGCAGTACTTC

j_gene: TRBJ1-4
d_gene: .
v_gene: TRBV6-5
abundance: many
CDR3aa: CASSYSGPSNEKLFF
CDR3nt: TGTGCCAGCAGTTACTCAGGCCCGAGTAATGAAAAACTGTTTTTT

j_gene: TRBJ1-5
d_gene: .
v_gene: TRBV19
abundance: many
CDR3aa: CASSIGWQVPQHF
CDR3nt: TGTGCCAGTAGTATAGGTTGGCAGGTGCCCCAGCATTTT

j_gene: TRBJ2-2
d_gene: TRBD2
v_gene: TRBV4-2
abundance: .
CDR3aa: CASSLGTSGFTGELFF
CDR3nt: TGTGCCAGCAGCCTAGGGACTAGCGGGTTCACCGGGGAGCTGTTTTTT

j_gene: TRBJ1-1
d_gene: .
v_gene: TRBV27
abundance: .
CDR3aa: CASSLQGLTTEAFF
CDR3nt: TGTGCCAGCAGTTTACAGGGGCTGACGACTGAAGCTTTCTTT

j_gene: TRBJ2-7
d_gene: TRBD2
v_gene: TRBV14
abundance: few
CDR3aa: CASSQVGEGTYEQYF
CDR3nt: TGTGCCAGCAGCCAAGTTGGGGAGGGAACCTACGAGCAGTACTTC

j_gene: TRBJ1-5
d_gene: .
v_gene: TRBV4-1
abundance: many
CDR3aa: CASSQDINSNQPQHF
CDR3nt: TGCGCCAGCAGCCAAGATATCAATAGCAATCAGCCCCAGCATTTT

j_gene: TRBJ2-7
d_gene: .
v_gene: TRBV7-8
abundance: many
CDR3aa: CASSLVGSRSYEQYF
CDR3nt: TGTGCCAGCAGCTTAGTCGGGAGCCGCTCCTACGAGCAGTACTTC

j_gene: TRBJ2-3
d_gene: TRBD2
v_gene: TRBV24-1
abundance: few
CDR3aa: CATSGGLDGDTQYF
CDR3nt: TGTGCCACCAGTGGGGGACTAGATGGAGATACGCAGTATTTT

j_gene: TRBJ2-5
d_gene: TRBD2
v_gene: TRBV28
abundance: many
CDR3aa: CASSLEGLAGAQETQYF
CDR3nt: TGTGCCAGCAGTTTGGAGGGACTAGCGGGAGCTCAAGAGACCCAGTACTTC

j_gene: TRBJ1-2
d_gene: .
v_gene: TRBV24-1
abundance: .
CDR3aa: CATSAASFYGYTF
CDR3nt: TGTGCCACCAGTGCCGCCTCATTCTATGGCTACACCTTC

j_gene: TRBJ1-5
d_gene: .
v_gene: TRBV19
abundance: .
CDR3aa: CDSSMDSYSNQPQHF
CDR3nt: TGTGACAGTAGTATGGACAGTTATAGCAATCAGCCCCAGCATTTT

j_gene: TRBJ2-1
d_gene: .
v_gene: TRBV7-8
abundance: many
CDR3aa: CASSSDSLEQFF
CDR3nt: TGTGCCAGCAGCTCAGACAGCCTTGAGCAGTTCTTC

j_gene: TRBJ2-3
d_gene: .
v_gene: TRBV27
abundance: .
CDR3aa: CASSLLGATDTQYF
CDR3nt: TGTGCCAGCAGTTTATTGGGGGCCACAGATACGCAGTATTTT

j_gene: TRBJ2-3
d_gene: .
v_gene: TRBV11-2
abundance: few
CDR3aa: CASNSYGDESTDTQYF
CDR3nt: TGTGCCAGCAACTCATATGGGGACGAGAGCACAGATACGCAGTATTTT

j_gene: TRBJ1-3
d_gene: .
v_gene: TRBV20-1
abundance: few
CDR3aa: CSARTPNSGNTIYF
CDR3nt: TGCAGTGCTAGAACTCCCAACTCTGGAAACACCATATATTTT

j_gene: TRBJ2-7
d_gene: TRBD1
v_gene: TRBV4-1
abundance: many
CDR3aa: CASSQPGQGYEQYF
CDR3nt: TGCGCCAGCAGCCAGCCGGGACAGGGCTACGAGCAGTACTTC

j_gene: TRBJ2-7
d_gene: .
v_gene: TRBV7-9
abundance: .
CDR3aa: CASSLVPGWDYEQYF
CDR3nt: TGTGCCAGCAGCTTAGTTCCAGGATGGGACTACGAGCAGTACTTC

j_gene: TRBJ2-1
d_gene: .
v_gene: TRBV30
abundance: .
CDR3aa: CAWSVDPFDEQFF
CDR3nt: TGTGCCTGGAGTGTCGATCCCTTCGATGAGCAGTTCTTC

j_gene: TRBJ2-7
d_gene: .
v_gene: TRBV5-3
abundance: .
CDR3aa: CTSTRGPYEQYF
CDR3nt: TGTACCAGCACTCGAGGACCCTACGAGCAGTACTTC

j_gene: TRBJ2-2
d_gene: .
v_gene: TRBV3-1
abundance: .
CDR3aa: CASSQDEAGTNTGELFF
CDR3nt: TGTGCCAGCAGCCAAGATGAGGCCGGAACGAACACCGGGGAGCTGTTTTTT

j_gene: TRBJ2-3
d_gene: TRBD2
v_gene: TRBV28
abundance: many
CDR3aa: CASSSSGGRTDTQYF
CDR3nt: TGTGCCAGCAGCTCTAGCGGGGGCCGCACAGATACGCAGTATTTT

j_gene: TRBJ2-3
d_gene: TRBD1
v_gene: TRBV6-6
abundance: few
CDR3aa: CASSYTAQGQGVTDTQYF
CDR3nt: TGTGCCAGCAGTTACACGGCCCAGGGACAGGGGGTTACAGATACGCAGTATTTT

j_gene: TRBJ2-5
d_gene: .
v_gene: TRBV18
abundance: few
CDR3aa: CASSPLPQETQYF
CDR3nt: TGTGCCAGCTCACCACTTCCCCAAGAGACCCAGTACTTC

j_gene: TRBJ2-1
d_gene: TRBD1
v_gene: TRBV27
abundance: .
CDR3aa: CASSLRGPRYNEQFF
CDR3nt: TGTGCCAGCAGTTTAAGGGGGCCCCGATACAATGAGCAGTTCTTC

j_gene: TRBJ1-3
d_gene: .
v_gene: TRBV29-1
abundance: .
CDR3aa: CSVEDLVLNTLYF
CDR3nt: TGCAGCGTTGAAGATCTGGTCTTAAACACCTTATATTTT

j_gene: TRBJ2-5
d_gene: .
v_gene: TRBV27
abundance: few
CDR3aa: CASSQSTQTALIETQYF
CDR3nt: TGTGCCAGCAGTCAATCCACCCAGACAGCTTTGATAGAGACCCAGTACTTC

j_gene: TRBJ2-1
d_gene: .
v_gene: TRBV19
abundance: few
CDR3aa: CASSPMGDSYNEQFF
CDR3nt: TGTGCCAGTAGTCCAATGGGCGACTCCTACAATGAGCAGTTCTTC

j_gene: TRBJ2-7
d_gene: TRBD1
v_gene: TRBV11-2
abundance: few
CDR3aa: CASRSGQNEQYF
CDR3nt: TGTGCCAGCAGGTCGGGACAGAACGAGCAGTACTTC

j_gene: TRBJ2-7
d_gene: TRBD1
v_gene: TRBV5-6
abundance: .
CDR3aa: CASSHWDRPYEQYF
CDR3nt: TGTGCCAGCAGCCACTGGGACAGGCCCTACGAGCAGTACTTC

j_gene: TRBJ1-5
d_gene: .
v_gene: TRBV19
abundance: once
CDR3aa: CASRLRRGWDQPQHF
CDR3nt: TGTGCCAGTAGACTACGCAGGGGTTGGGATCAGCCCCAGCATTTT

j_gene: TRBJ2-7
d_gene: TRBD1
v_gene: TRBV27
abundance: few
CDR3aa: CASSIIRPQGAGEQYF
CDR3nt: TGTGCCAGCAGTATAATCAGACCACAGGGGGCGGGAGAGCAGTACTTC

j_gene: TRBJ2-7
d_gene: .
v_gene: TRBV20-1
abundance: few
CDR3aa: CSARDGLQYF
CDR3nt: TGCAGTGCTAGAGATGGACTCCAGTACTTC

j_gene: TRBJ2-2
d_gene: .
v_gene: TRBV4-1
abundance: few
CDR3aa: CASSQVVQAKVNGELFF
CDR3nt: TGCGCCAGCAGCCAAGTAGTACAGGCGAAGGTCAACGGGGAGCTGTTTTTT

j_gene: TRBJ2-5
d_gene: .
v_gene: TRBV12-3/TRBV12-4
abundance: many
CDR3aa: CASSTPPLEQETQYF
CDR3nt: TGTGCCAGCAGTACCCCCCCACTAGAACAAGAGACCCAGTACTTC

j_gene: TRBJ2-6
d_gene: .
v_gene: TRBV7-9
abundance: few
CDR3aa: CASSLDGFSGANVLTF
CDR3nt: TGTGCCAGCAGCTTAGATGGGTTCTCTGGGGCCAACGTCCTGACTTTC

j_gene: TRBJ1-1
d_gene: TRBD1
v_gene: TRBV5-1
abundance: .
CDR3aa: CASSFAGGDTEAFF
CDR3nt: TGCGCCAGCAGCTTCGCAGGGGGAGACACTGAAGCTTTCTTT

j_gene: TRBJ1-1
d_gene: .
v_gene: TRBV24-1
abundance: many
CDR3aa: CATRAGARTEAFF
CDR3nt: TGTGCCACCAGGGCGGGGGCGCGTACTGAAGCTTTCTTT

j_gene: TRBJ2-1
d_gene: .
v_gene: TRBV5-3
abundance: .
CDR3aa: CASSLGTGSYAEQFF
CDR3nt: TGTGCCAGCTCTCTCGGGACTGGGTCCTATGCTGAGCAGTTCTTC

j_gene: TRBJ1-2
d_gene: .
v_gene: TRBV4-3
abundance: few
CDR3aa: CASSQTGTVSNYGYTF
CDR3nt: TGCGCCAGCAGCCAAACCGGGACCGTGAGTAACTATGGCTACACCTTC

j_gene: TRBJ2-3
d_gene: .
v_gene: TRBV7-2
abundance: many
CDR3aa: CASSLDWLGTDTQYF
CDR3nt: TGTGCCAGCAGCTTGGACTGGCTAGGCACAGATACGCAGTATTTT

j_gene: TRBJ1-1
d_gene: .
v_gene: TRBV10-3
abundance: few
CDR3aa: CAISESGVISNTEAFF
CDR3nt: TGTGCCATCAGTGAGTCCGGGGTAATATCGAACACTGAAGCTTTCTTT

j_gene: TRBJ1-2
d_gene: TRBD1
v_gene: TRBV7-8
abundance: many
CDR3aa: CASSLGTGNYYGYTF
CDR3nt: TGTGCCAGCAGCTTAGGGACAGGGAATTACTATGGCTACACCTTC